Each of the 30 T cell receptor beta chains below was sequenced from the same sample in a study of blood T cell repertoires in COVID-19. Generated by immunoSEQ multiplex PCR, the TCRdb table keeps only in-frame clones and is missing some. The sample includes approximately 150,000 clones, more than 85% of them seen just once. Material: peripheral blood. The receptors derive from a woman aged 80 or over with COVID-19, enrolled during active disease.

The chain is built from TRBV6-2 or TRBV6-3 and TRBJ1-5; 9 nucleotides match TRBD1. The CDR3 runs to 15 residues. V trimming: 4 bases; J trimming: 7 bases; junction bases outside the gene matches: 8. From germline, CDR1 is MNHEY and CDR2 SVGEGT. The CDR3 reads CASSSIPGQGQPQHF. CDR3 in DNA: TGTGCCAGCAGTTCAATACCGGGACAGGGCCAGCCCCAGCATTTT.

The CDR3: CASRPTGAAKETQYF. The CDR3 nucleotides are TGTGCCAGTAGGCCTACTGGGGCCGCTAAAGAGACCCAGTACTTC. This chain connects TRBV19 to TRBJ2-5; perhaps TRBD1 as D (5 bases). CDR3 length: 15 amino acids. Trimming took off 6 bases at V and 3 bases at J, with 17 bases between the two ends. Looked up from germline, CDR1 is LNHDA and CDR2 is SQIVND (reference sequence).

This clone was observed a handful of times. The CDR3 DNA reads TGCGCCAGCAGCCAGGAAGCGGGAGTGCCGACCGGGGAGCTGTTTTTT. Encoded protein: CASSQEAGVPTGELFF. The chain employs TRBV4-1 and TRBJ2-2; 8 bases line up with TRBD2. Germline assignment: CDR1 MGHRA and CDR2 YSYEKL. V trimming: 3 bases; J trimming: 5 bases; junction bases outside the gene matches: 8. The CDR3 totals 16 residues.

The genes are TRBV28 and TRBJ1-1, with TRBD1 as a possible D gene (5 bases). This CDR3 spans 16 amino acids. V was cut by 4 bases and J by 1 base, with 16 bases left in between. Germline V gene data show CDR1 as MDHEN and CDR2 as SYDVKM. CDR3 nucleotides: TGTGCCAGCAGTTACGACCCCCCGGGGGGGAACACTGAAGCTTTCTTT. Its translation: CASSYDPPGGNTEAFF.

Note on this clone: This sample also contains other DNA sequences that code for the same CDR3. The chain links TRBV28 to TRBJ1-2, with D perhaps matching TRBD1 (5 bases). The germline gives CDR1 MDHEN, CDR2 SYDVKM. V lost 2 bases and J lost 4, with 8 bases in between. There are 13 residues in the CDR3. The CDR3 is CASSLQGGYGYTF. The CDR3 nucleotides read TGTGCCAGCAGTTTACAGGGTGGCTATGGCTACACCTTC.

The V call is TRBV4-2, the J call TRBJ1-1; D may be TRBD1 (5 bases). The CDR3 extends over 16 amino acids. CDR1 and CDR2 (germline): LGHNA, YNFKEQ. The V gene lost 3 bases and the J gene lost 1 base, with 15 bases spanning the gap. This CDR3 is CASSQSGALGNTEAFF. The CDR3 DNA reads as TGTGCCAGCAGCCAGTCTGGGGCCTTAGGGAACACTGAAGCTTTCTTT.

The rearrangement links TRBV3-1 (or the pseudogene TRBV3-2) to TRBJ2-3; D uncertain. The ends were cut back, 1 base at V and 6 bases at J, with 5 bases in the middle. Germline CDR1 and CDR2: LGHDT and YNNKEL (reference sequence). This CDR3 has 12 amino acids. DNA of the CDR3: TGTGCCAGCAGCCAAGTAGAGGATACGCAGTATTTT. Protein: CASSQVEDTQYF.

V usage is TRBV11-2 and J usage is TRBJ2-1; unclear D gene. The germline V and J ends were trimmed by 1 base and 7 bases, with 11 bases remaining between them. This CDR3 comprises 14 residues. From germline, CDR1 is SGHAT and CDR2 FQNNGV. The CDR3: CASSLVNLRNEQFF. The CDR3 DNA is TGTGCCAGCAGCTTAGTTAATCTCCGGAATGAGCAGTTCTTC.

This clone showed up just a few times. The chain employs TRBV6-1 and TRBJ1-4; D perhaps matches TRBD1 (5 bases). This CDR3 region has 17 residues. V was trimmed by 4 bases and J by 3 bases, leaving 18 bases between them. CDR1 is MNHNS and CDR2 is SASEGT in the germline V gene. In DNA, the CDR3 is TGTGCCAGCAGTGCCCAGGGCAGGCTCTCCTCTAATGAAAAACTGTTTTTT. Translating it yields CASSAQGRLSSNEKLFF.

V and J are TRBV15 and TRBJ2-1, with TRBD2 matching over 8 bases. CDR3 size: 16 residues. Trimming cost V 1 base and J 6 bases; bases outside gene matches: 8. Germline loops: CDR1 LNHNV, CDR2 YYDKDF (reference sequence). The CDR3 reads CATSRAREGRGNEQFF. CDR3 DNA sequence: TGTGCCACCAGCAGAGCCCGGGAGGGAAGAGGCAATGAGCAGTTCTTC.

The chain employs TRBV6-5 and TRBJ1-1, with 10 positions matching TRBD1. This CDR3 is built from 14 residues. Germline V gene sequence: CDR1 MNHEY, CDR2 SVGAGI. Trimming took 5 bases from V and 1 from J; bases not matched to a gene: 1. CDR3 coding DNA: TGTGCCAGCAGTCGGGACAGGGGGAACACTGAAGCTTTCTTT. Protein: CASSRDRGNTEAFF.

The chain recombines TRBV18 with TRBJ2-3; the D gene is possibly TRBD1 (5 bases). This CDR3 region has 14 residues. Trimming left V 1 base short and J 5 bases short, with 10 bases between. Germline loops: CDR1 KGHSH, CDR2 LQKENI. The chain's CDR3 is CASSPLDTQDTQYF. CDR3 nucleotide sequence: TGTGCCAGCTCACCACTGGACACTCAAGATACGCAGTATTTT. Supplemented by reference TRBV18 and TRBJ2-3, the full variable domain reads NAGVMQNPRHLVRRRGQEARLRCSPMKGHSHVYWYRQLPEEGLKFMVYLQKENIIDESGMPKERFSAEFPKEGPSILRIQQVVRGDSAAYFCASSPLDTQDTQYFGPGTRLTVL.

The genes are TRBV28 and TRBJ1-4; 7 bases match TRBD1. Germline trimming cut 8 bases from V and 0 bases from J; bases unmatched to any gene: 12. This CDR3 has 17 residues. Germline V lookup: CDR1 MDHEN, CDR2 SYDVKM. The CDR3 protein is CASRPDRDTPTNEKLFF. CDR3 coding DNA: TGTGCCAGCCGCCCAGACAGGGACACACCAACTAATGAAAAACTGTTTTTT.

The chain joins TRBV12-3 or TRBV12-4 to TRBJ2-7, with TRBD1 matching over 7 bases. The CDR3 totals 12 residues. The V gene end was trimmed by 5 bases and the J gene end by 7 bases; junction bases not matched to a gene: 5. For the CDR3, the DNA is TGTGCCAGCAGTCTGTACAGGGGTGAGCAGTACTTC. Amino acids: CASSLYRGEQYF.

V and J are TRBV7-8 and TRBJ1-4; D remains unclear. Trimming removed 9 bases from V and 4 bases from J, with 12 bases in between. The V gene's germline CDR1 is SGHVS and CDR2 FQNEAQ. The CDR3 spans 13 residues. The CDR3 coding sequence is TGTGCCAGTGCTAGCGGGTTTAATGAAAAACTGTTTTTT. It is translated as CASASGFNEKLFF. Together with reference TRBV7-8 and TRBJ1-4, the CDR3 gives the full variable domain: GAGVSQSPRYKVAKRGQDVALRCDPISGHVSLFWYQQALGQGPEFLTYFQNEAQLDKSGLPSDRFFAERPEGSVSTLKIQRTQQEDSAVYLCASASGFNEKLFFGSGTQLSVL.

V is TRBV19 and J is TRBJ2-1; 10 bases are a match to TRBD2. The ends lost 7 bases at V and 2 bases at J; junction bases unmatched: 8. Looked up from germline, CDR1 is LNHDA and CDR2 is SQIVND (reference sequence). This CDR3 is built from 16 residues. The CDR3 region is CASTSASGSTYNEQFF. CDR3 in DNA: TGTGCCAGTACGTCGGCTAGCGGGAGCACCTACAATGAGCAGTTCTTC.

This clone appeared once. V gene TRBV9 combines with J gene TRBJ2-1, with 7 bases identical to TRBD2. Germline assignment: CDR1 SGDLS and CDR2 YYNGEE. The CDR3 is made up of 15 amino acids. J gave up 9 bases and V 4 bases, and 13 bases lay outside the gene matches. The CDR3 DNA reads as TGTGCCAGCAGCCCACCGGGACTATCGATTAGTGAGCAGTTCTTC. Its translation is CASSPPGLSISEQFF.

The CDR3 loop reads CASSLPTGDGTEAFF. Written as DNA, the CDR3 is TGTGCCAGCAGTCTACCTACAGGGGACGGCACTGAAGCTTTCTTT. V is TRBV28 and J is TRBJ1-1, with TRBD1 identical over 7 bases. This CDR3 comprises 15 residues. Germline lookup yields CDR1 MDHEN and CDR2 SYDVKM. Trimming took 5 bases from V and 4 from J; bases not matched to a gene: 10.

The chain links TRBV6-1 to TRBJ2-7; D is unclear. CDR1 MNHNS and CDR2 SASEGT come from the germline V gene. Between the trimmed V and J ends, which lost 2 bases and 3 bases, there was a span of 8 bases. The CDR3 loop spans 13 amino acids. CDR3 residues: CASSENTVYEQYF. CDR3 sequence (DNA): TGTGCCAGCAGTGAAAATACAGTCTACGAGCAGTACTTC.

The V and J genes are TRBV5-4 and TRBJ1-2, with unresolved D. Germline lookup yields CDR1 SGHNT and CDR2 YYREEE (reference sequence). CDR3 length: 13 residues. V was pared by 0 bases and J by 3 bases, with 6 bases between. For the CDR3, the DNA is TGTGCCAGCAGCTTGGTCGGAGACTATGGCTACACCTTC. Residues: CASSLVGDYGYTF.

The chain employs TRBV19 and TRBJ1-5, with 7 nucleotides matching TRBD1. The trim removed 5 bases at V and 7 bases at J, leaving 11 bases unmatched. The germline V gene encodes CDR1 LNHDA and CDR2 SQIVND (reference sequence). The CDR3 is made up of 15 amino acids. The CDR3: CASSGIGGERQPQHF. DNA of the CDR3: TGTGCCAGTAGTGGGATAGGGGGCGAAAGACAGCCCCAGCATTTT.

The rearrangement uses TRBV24-1 and TRBJ1-2, with D possibly being TRBD1 (5 bases). Between the trimmed V and J ends, which lost 7 bases and 1 base, there was a span of 12 bases. This CDR3 has 14 amino acids. The V gene's germline CDR1 is KGHDR and CDR2 SFDVKD. The CDR3 bases are TGTGCCACCAGCGGAGGGACGGTTAACTATGGCTACACCTTC. Translation: CATSGGTVNYGYTF.

The table lists this clone with a count of one. The gene calls are TRBV4-2 and TRBJ2-5, with D hard to call. Trimming stripped 1 base from V and 4 bases from J, with 10 bases between. The CDR3 extends over 14 amino acids. Germline-derived CDR1 and CDR2 are LGHNA and YNFKEQ. In DNA, the CDR3 is TGTGCCAGCAGCCAAGTCTCGGGTTCAGAGACCCAGTACTTC. This encodes CASSQVSGSETQYF.

This rearrangement joins TRBV9 to TRBJ2-7; D perhaps matches TRBD2 (5 bases). Germline V CDR1 and CDR2: SGDLS, YYNGEE. CDR3 length equals 15 residues. Trimming stripped 3 bases from V and 1 base from J, with 14 bases between. Here the CDR3 DNA reads TGTGCCAGCAGCGCTAGGGCGGGCCAGTCCTACGAGCAGTACTTC. This encodes CASSARAGQSYEQYF.

V usage is TRBV6-1 and J usage is TRBJ1-2; D possibly corresponds to TRBD1 (5 bases). The germline V gene encodes CDR1 MNHNS and CDR2 SASEGT. V shed 0 bases and J shed 3 bases, with 8 bases lying between them. CDR3 length: 14 residues. The CDR3 reads CASSEAWGDYGYTF. CDR3 nucleotides: TGTGCCAGCAGTGAAGCCTGGGGGGACTATGGCTACACCTTC.

CDR3 bases: TGTGCCAGCAGCTTAGATACATGGAACACCGGGGAGCTGTTTTTT. This gives the protein CASSLDTWNTGELFF. The chain recombines TRBV11-2 with TRBJ2-2; D is unclear. The CDR3 length is 15 residues. Trimming pared 0 bases from V and 1 base from J, leaving 6 bases between. The germline V gene has CDR1 SGHAT and CDR2 FQNNGV.

As DNA, the CDR3 is TGTGCCAGCAGCTTGAGCAACACTGAAGCTTTCTTT. Protein product: CASSLSNTEAFF. The chain carries TRBV5-5 and TRBJ1-1; D is unresolved. The V gene's germline CDR1 is SGHKS and CDR2 YYEKEE (reference sequence). The length of the CDR3 is 12 residues. The V gene lost 1 base and the J gene lost 2 bases, with 3 bases spanning the gap.

The rearrangement links TRBV7-9 to TRBJ1-1; 7 bases match TRBD1. Trimming cost V 10 bases and J 4 bases; bases outside gene matches: 15. Per the germline V gene, CDR1 is SEHNR and CDR2 is FQNEAQ (reference sequence). The CDR3 loop spans 15 amino acids. The CDR3 coding sequence is TGTGCCACCAGTGCCAGGGGGGCGAGTCGCACTGAAGCTTTCTTT. It yields the protein CATSARGASRTEAFF. The variable domain in full, completed from reference TRBV7-9 and TRBJ1-1, reads DTGVSQNPRHKITKRGQNVTFRCDPISEHNRLYWYRQTLGQGPEFLTYFQNEAQLEKSRLLSDRFSAERPKGSFSTLEIQRTEQGDSAMYLCATSARGASRTEAFFGQGTRLTVV.

The J gene is TRBJ1-5, the V gene TRBV4-3; TRBD1 agrees at 8 bases. Germline loops: CDR1 LGHNA, CDR2 YSLEER. The CDR3 length is 15 residues. Trimming removed 1 base from V and 4 bases from J; junction bases left unmatched: 3. The DNA of the CDR3 is TGCGCCAGCAGCCAAGTAACAGGGGGTAATCAGCCCCAGCATTTT. It translates to CASSQVTGGNQPQHF.

The chain carries TRBV12-5 and TRBJ2-5, with a possible D match to TRBD1 (6 bases). V lost 1 base, J lost 3 bases, and 9 bases lay in between. The V gene's germline CDR1 is LGHNT and CDR2 FRNRAP. CDR3 length: 14 amino acids. This chain's CDR3 is CASGLGAGEETQYF. CDR3 nucleotide sequence: TGTGCTAGTGGTTTGGGGGCAGGGGAAGAGACCCAGTACTTC. Looking up the rest from reference TRBV12-5 and TRBJ2-5 gives the full variable domain: DARVTQTPRHKVTEMGQEVTMRCQPILGHNTVFWYRQTMMQGLELLAYFRNRAPLDDSGMPKDRFSAEMPDATLATLKIQPSEPRDSAVYFCASGLGAGEETQYFGPGTRLLVL.